Each of the 27 T cell receptor beta chains below was sequenced from the same sample in a study of CD8 T cells in ankylosing spondylitis. TCRdb processed the 5' RACE reads anew with MiXCR; each CDR3 protein has one entry. The table has about 160,000 distinct CDR3 sequences, 9.5% to 10% seen once. The sequencing input was blood, either unsorted or a sorted T cell fraction (not recorded which). The receptors stem from a female donor with ankylosing spondylitis or in good health (not recorded which).

This clonotype was picked up a small number of times. The rearrangement joins TRBV9 to TRBJ2-4, with D possibly TRBD2 on 6 matching bases. Germline-derived CDR1 and CDR2 are SGDLS and YYNGEE. V dropped 4 bases and J dropped 8 bases, with 19 bases sitting between them. The CDR3 is made up of 15 amino acids. CDR3: CASSSRLDGLDIQYF. The CDR3 DNA reads TGTGCCAGCAGCTCACGACTAGACGGCCTCGACATTCAGTACTTC.

This clonotype was recorded a few times. The rearrangement uses TRBV20-1 and TRBJ2-3; D is unclear. Trimming shortened V by 3 bases and J by 0 bases, and 13 bases separated the two germline ends. The CDR3 runs 15 residues. CDR1 is DFQATT and CDR2 is SNEGSKA in the germline V gene (reference sequence). The CDR3 is CSARGGPPSTDTQYF. CDR3 DNA: TGCAGTGCTAGGGGCGGTCCGCCTAGCACAGATACGCAGTATTTT.

This clonotype showed up many times. The gene calls are TRBV9 and TRBJ2-7; D not certain. CDR1 is SGDLS and CDR2 is YYNGEE in the germline V gene. CDR3 length: 13 residues. The V and J ends lost 3 bases and 0 bases respectively, with 7 bases between them. As DNA, the CDR3 is TGTGCCAGCAGCGGGAAGAGCTCCTACGAGCAGTACTTC. Its translation: CASSGKSSYEQYF. Full variable domain (outside the CDR3, taken from reference TRBV9 and TRBJ2-7): DSGVTQTPKHLITATGQRVTLRCSPRSGDLSVYWYQQSLDQGLQFLIQYYNGEERAKGNILERFSAQQFPDLHSELNLSSLELGDSALYFCASSGKSSYEQYFGPGTRLTVT.

This clonotype was observed a few times. J is TRBJ2-1 and V is TRBV11-2; D unclear. Per germline, CDR1 SGHAT and CDR2 FQNNGV. The CDR3 is made up of 15 amino acids. V dropped 2 bases and J dropped 0 bases, with 8 bases sitting between them. The CDR3 spells CASSLSPSSYNEQFF. The CDR3 DNA is TGTGCCAGCAGCTTAAGTCCCAGCTCCTACAATGAGCAGTTCTTC.

The chain carries TRBV4-3 and TRBJ1-1, with 7 bases matching TRBD1. The CDR3 is made up of 16 amino acids. Germline CDR1 LGHNA, CDR2 YSLEER. With V trimmed by 1 base and J by 5 bases, 10 bases remained unmatched. The CDR3, as DNA: TGCGCCAGCAGCCAAGGGCAGGGGGATCTGGGGACTGAAGCTTTCTTT. Encoded protein: CASSQGQGDLGTEAFF.

In its sample, this clonotype was seen many times. The V gene is TRBV7-9, the J gene TRBJ2-4; either TRBD1 or TRBD2 may supply D (5 bases each). In germline, CDR1 is SEHNR, CDR2 FQNEAQ (reference sequence). V was clipped by 4 bases and J by 0 bases, with 7 bases between them. There are 14 residues in the CDR3. CDR3 in DNA: TGTGCCAGCAGCTGGGACGTAGCCAAAAACATTCAGTACTTC. Its protein is CASSWDVAKNIQYF.

The gene calls are TRBV6-1 and TRBJ2-7; TRBD1 matches 9 bases. The CDR3 extends over 15 amino acids. Losses at the gene ends were 4 bases for V and 5 bases for J; bases not matched to a gene: 9. CDR1 is MNHNS and CDR2 is SASEGT in the germline V gene. As DNA, the CDR3 is TGTGCCAGCAGTGCGCCGGACAGGGGTTTTAACGAGCAGTACTTC. Protein sequence: CASSAPDRGFNEQYF.

This clonotype was found many times. V and J are TRBV29-1 and TRBJ1-2, with 9 bases aligning to TRBD1. Germline trimming cut 5 bases from V and 4 bases from J; bases unmatched to any gene: 14. CDR3 size: 16 residues. The V gene's germline CDR1 is SQVTM and CDR2 ANQGSEA. In nucleotides, the CDR3 is TGCAGCGTTTTACAGGGGGCGATAAGTTCTTCCTATGGCTACACCTTC. Translated, it gives CSVLQGAISSSYGYTF.

This clonotype was observed many times. The J gene is TRBJ2-1, the V gene TRBV7-6, with TRBD2 matching 7 bases. The V gene end was trimmed by 2 bases and the J gene end by 2 bases; junction bases not matched to a gene: 9. Per germline, CDR1 SGHVS and CDR2 FNYEAQ. The CDR3 has 17 amino acids. The DNA of the CDR3 is TGTGCCAGCAGCTTACACCCCACTAGCGAGCCCTACAATGAGCAGTTCTTC. It translates to CASSLHPTSEPYNEQFF.

The chain couples TRBV4-1 to TRBJ2-7, with D unclear. Deletions cut 4 bases from V and 6 bases from J, with 10 bases between. The CDR3 length is 12 residues. CDR1 MGHRA and CDR2 YSYEKL come from the germline V gene. The CDR3 region is CASSPLETEQYF. The CDR3 nucleotides are TGCGCCAGCAGCCCCTTGGAAACCGAGCAGTACTTC.

This clonotype appeared a few times. V usage is TRBV15 and J usage is TRBJ2-7; 8 bases agree with TRBD1. CDR1 is LNHNV, CDR2 YYDKDF, per germline (reference sequence). The CDR3 is 13 residues long. The J segment lost 7 bases and the V segment lost 4 bases, leaving 6 bases of the junction unmatched. This chain's CDR3 is CATSTYRGREQYF. The CDR3 DNA is TGTGCCACCAGCACCTACAGGGGGAGAGAGCAGTACTTC.

The chain links TRBV4-3 to TRBJ2-1; D may be TRBD2 (6 bases). V lost 0 bases to trimming and J lost 3 bases, with 15 bases between them. The CDR3 runs 17 residues. Looked up from germline, CDR1 is LGHNA and CDR2 is YSLEER. The CDR3 DNA reads TGCGCCAGCAGCCAAGATCGTTTCCGGGAGAGCTACAATGAGCAGTTCTTC. It codes for CASSQDRFRESYNEQFF.

There are many counts of this clonotype. CDR3 loop: CASSPLAESSYEQYF. CDR3 nucleotide sequence: TGTGCCAGCAGCCCCTTAGCGGAAAGCTCCTACGAGCAGTACTTC. The V and J genes are TRBV4-2 and TRBJ2-7; TRBD2 is a possible D gene (6 bases). The ends were cut back, 4 bases at V and 0 bases at J, with 13 bases in the middle. Germline CDR1 is LGHNA and CDR2 is YNFKEQ. The CDR3 runs to 15 residues.

The genes are TRBV4-3 and TRBJ1-5; D is undetermined. In germline, CDR1 is LGHNA, CDR2 YSLEER. The CDR3 loop spans 15 amino acids. The V end lost 0 bases, the J end lost 2 bases, and 8 bases lay between the germline ends. CDR3 region: CASSQEKGGNQPQHF. DNA for the CDR3: TGCGCCAGCAGCCAAGAAAAGGGCGGCAATCAGCCCCAGCATTTT.

This clonotype was picked up many times. The CDR3 coding sequence is TGCAGCGTTGAAGATTCCAGGAGGAACACCGGGGAGCTGTTTTTT. Protein sequence: CSVEDSRRNTGELFF. The chain carries TRBV29-1 and TRBJ2-2; D unresolved. CDR3 size: 15 residues. Trimming shortened V by 0 bases and J by 1 base, and 9 bases separated the two germline ends. Germline V gives CDR1 SQVTM, CDR2 ANQGSEA.

This clonotype has at least ten counts. The chain has TRBV7-3 and TRBJ1-1, with 7 bases aligning to TRBD1. The CDR3 runs to 13 residues. With 5 bases clipped from V and 5 bases from J, the junction kept 5 bases outside the gene matches. The germline V gene encodes CDR1 SGHTA and CDR2 FQGTGA. CDR3 bases: TGTGCCAGCAGCCTCCAGGGGGGGACTGAAGCTTTCTTT. This codes for CASSLQGGTEAFF.

This clonotype showed up just a few times. J is TRBJ1-6 and V is TRBV27, with TRBD1 as a possible D gene (6 bases). The germline V and J ends were trimmed by 5 bases and 4 bases, with 9 bases remaining between them. The CDR3 runs 14 residues. The germline CDR1 and CDR2 sequences are MNHEY and SMNVEV (reference sequence). The CDR3 sequence: CASSPGTYNSPLHF. CDR3 DNA: TGTGCCAGCAGTCCCGGGACATATAATTCACCCCTCCACTTT.

This clonotype appeared a few times. The chain recombines TRBV27 with TRBJ2-7, with 14 bases fitting TRBD2. The CDR3 totals 14 residues. The germline gives CDR1 MNHEY, CDR2 SMNVEV (reference sequence). The J segment lost 9 bases and the V segment lost 5 bases, leaving 6 bases of the junction unmatched. CDR3 DNA sequence: TGTGCCAGCAGTCGACTAGCGGGAGGGGGCGGGCAGTACTTC. Translated, it gives CASSRLAGGGGQYF.

The chain combines TRBV27 with TRBJ2-7, with D unclear. The CDR3 extends over 15 amino acids. With 6 bases removed from V and 1 base from J, the gap between germline ends came to 16 bases. Looked up from germline, CDR1 is MNHEY and CDR2 is SMNVEV (reference sequence). The CDR3 coding sequence is TGTGCCAGCAGACCCCGCGTGGCGAGGTCCTACGAGCAGTACTTC. This codes for CASRPRVARSYEQYF.

This clonotype was found many times. The rearrangement links TRBV24-1 to TRBJ2-1; a weak D match, TRBD2 (5 bases). Germline V CDR1 and CDR2: KGHDR, SFDVKD. The CDR3 loop spans 14 amino acids. Trimming removed 4 bases from V and 6 bases from J, with 12 bases in between. The DNA for the CDR3 is TGTGCCACCAGTGAGCCAGGAGGAGGCAATGAGCAGTTCTTC. It is translated as CATSEPGGGNEQFF.

This clonotype was recorded at least ten times. This chain joins TRBV24-1 and TRBJ1-2; D not resolved. The CDR3 sequence is 10 residues long. V lost 3 bases to trimming and J lost 8 bases, with 3 bases between them. The germline V gene encodes CDR1 KGHDR and CDR2 SFDVKD. The CDR3 region is CATSDHGYTF. The DNA of the CDR3 is TGTGCCACCAGTGATCACGGCTACACCTTC.

This clonotype was observed a single time. V and J are TRBV5-5 and TRBJ2-1; no clear D gene. Germline V gives CDR1 SGHKS, CDR2 YYEKEE (reference sequence). Trimming removed 4 bases at V and 10 bases at J, with 18 bases between. The CDR3 consists of 14 residues. CDR3 nucleotides: TGTGCCAGCAGCCCTGGGCTCCTCTGCTGGGAGCAGTTCTTC. It encodes CASSPGLLCWEQFF.

The rearrangement uses TRBV7-9 and TRBJ1-1; D unresolved. From germline, CDR1 is SEHNR and CDR2 FQNEAQ (reference sequence). V was pared by 5 bases and J by 3 bases, with 16 bases between. The CDR3 has 15 residues. The CDR3 DNA follows: TGTGCCAGCAGCCCGACCCTTGAATGGGACACTGAAGCTTTCTTT. Amino acid sequence: CASSPTLEWDTEAFF. The variable domain in full, with the rest retrieved from reference TRBV7-9 and TRBJ1-1, is DTGVSQNPRHKITKRGQNVTFRCDPISEHNRLYWYRQTLGQGPEFLTYFQNEAQLEKSRLLSDRFSAERPKGSFSTLEIQRTEQGDSAMYLCASSPTLEWDTEAFFGQGTRLTVV.

This clonotype has a count of ten or more. This chain connects TRBV12-3 or TRBV12-4 to TRBJ1-5, with D perhaps TRBD1 (5 bases). The V end lost 0 bases, the J end lost 7 bases, and 10 bases lay between the germline ends. This CDR3 region has 14 residues. The CDR3 DNA follows: TGTGCCAGCAGTTTAGCCGGGGGGATGCAGCCCCAGCATTTT. It is translated as CASSLAGGMQPQHF.

This clonotype has a handful of counts. The CDR3 DNA is TGTGCCAGCTGCAGTTACGGTCTAGCGGGAGGCCCGGGCGGGGAGCTGTTTTTT. Amino acids: CASCSYGLAGGPGGELFF. The chain recombines TRBV6-1 with TRBJ2-2; 11 positions agree with TRBD2. J was trimmed by 7 bases and V by 8 bases; bases with no gene match: 18. Per germline, CDR1 MNHNS and CDR2 SASEGT. This CDR3 is built from 18 residues.

This clonotype has only a few counts. The chain employs TRBV2 and TRBJ2-1; D unresolved. Per the germline V gene, CDR1 is SNHLY and CDR2 is FYNNEI. V was clipped by 10 bases and J by 8 bases, with 15 bases between them. The CDR3 runs 12 residues. In DNA form, the CDR3 reads TGTGCCATACTGCCGGGCAGGTATGAGCAGTTCTTC. This translates into CAILPGRYEQFF.

This clonotype was seen a handful of times. The chain carries TRBV20-1 and TRBJ2-3, with TRBD2 matching 7 bases. The CDR3 length is 15 residues. Looked up from germline, CDR1 is DFQATT and CDR2 is SNEGSKA (reference sequence). J was trimmed by 0 bases and V by 5 bases; bases with no gene match: 8. The CDR3 nucleotides read TGCAGTGCTGGGGGAGGGGAGCCCAGCACAGATACGCAGTATTTT. Translated: CSAGGGEPSTDTQYF.